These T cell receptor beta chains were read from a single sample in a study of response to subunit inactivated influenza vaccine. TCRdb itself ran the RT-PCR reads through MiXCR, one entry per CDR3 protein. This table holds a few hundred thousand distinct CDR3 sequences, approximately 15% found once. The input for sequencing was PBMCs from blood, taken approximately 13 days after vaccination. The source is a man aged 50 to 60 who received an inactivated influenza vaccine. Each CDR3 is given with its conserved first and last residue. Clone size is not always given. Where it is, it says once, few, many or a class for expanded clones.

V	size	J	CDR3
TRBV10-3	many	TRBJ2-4	CAIGADKNIQYF
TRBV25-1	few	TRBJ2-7	CASIGAGLYEQYF
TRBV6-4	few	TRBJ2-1	CASSMTYSYNEQFF
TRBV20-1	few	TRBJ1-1	CSARGWASGQAFF
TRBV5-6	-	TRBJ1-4	CASSTRRGALGEKLFF
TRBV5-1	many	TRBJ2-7	CASSFGMGQISYEQYF
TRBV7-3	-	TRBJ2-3	CASSPPGQSSTDTQYF
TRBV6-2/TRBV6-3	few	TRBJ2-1	CASSYSLRDRYYNEQFF
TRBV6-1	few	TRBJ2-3	CASSKLRQGSTDTQYF
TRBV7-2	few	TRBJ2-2	CASSWSWWRGGELFF
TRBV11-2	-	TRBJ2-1	CASSLRGTGLGSYNEQFF
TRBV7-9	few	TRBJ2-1	CASGRGVSSYNEQFF
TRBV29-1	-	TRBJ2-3	CSAPGLAPSTDTQYF
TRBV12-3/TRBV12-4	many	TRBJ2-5	CASSLGGATQETQYF
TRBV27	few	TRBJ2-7	CASCGGIGYEQYF
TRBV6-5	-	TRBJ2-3	CASSYSGARVDTQYF
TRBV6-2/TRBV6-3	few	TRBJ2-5	CASSSGTSGGMETQYF
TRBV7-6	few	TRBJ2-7	CASSLGYGGYEQYF
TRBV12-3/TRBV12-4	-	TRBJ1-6	CASSYRDGSPLHF
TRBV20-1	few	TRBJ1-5	CSARDIRRSSNQPQHF
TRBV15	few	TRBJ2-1	CATSRGRTSGGLNEQFF
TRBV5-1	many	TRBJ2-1	CASRVSSGGFYEQFF
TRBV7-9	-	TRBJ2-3	CASSSMGTKGDTQYF
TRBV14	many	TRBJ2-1	CASSPSISGEQFF
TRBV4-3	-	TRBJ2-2	CASSRVEGGELFF
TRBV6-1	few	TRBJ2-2	CASLTSGRGAGELFF
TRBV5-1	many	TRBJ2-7	CASSARGDEQYF
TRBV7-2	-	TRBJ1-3	CASSLGAVLRNTIYF
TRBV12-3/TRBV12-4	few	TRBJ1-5	CASRETGGLNQPQHF
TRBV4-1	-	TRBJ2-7	CASSRDVLSGGPLYEQYF
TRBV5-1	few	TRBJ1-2	CASSGQGTGYTF
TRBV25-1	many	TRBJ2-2	CASSEGLAGGRNTGELFF
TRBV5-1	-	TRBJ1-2	CASSFTAGDGYTF
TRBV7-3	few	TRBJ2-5	CASSLTTRQTQYF
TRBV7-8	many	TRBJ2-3	CASSLLGPDTQYF
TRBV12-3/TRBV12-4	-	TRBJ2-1	CASSPSGGKYYNEQFF
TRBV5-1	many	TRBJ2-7	CASSFGADSSYEQYF
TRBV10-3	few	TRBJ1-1	CAISETYRYMNTEAFF
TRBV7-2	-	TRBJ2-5	CASSPRSSGGLTETQYF
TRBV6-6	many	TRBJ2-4	CASSPQGNIQYF
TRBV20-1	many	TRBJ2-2	CSAREAGANTGELFF
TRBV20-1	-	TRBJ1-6	CSARGQYNSPLHF
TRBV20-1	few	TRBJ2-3	CSAYGGRSGDTQYF
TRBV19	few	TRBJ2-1	CASSIGREGEQFF
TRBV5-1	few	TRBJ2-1	CASSLSGRGYEQFF
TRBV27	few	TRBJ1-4	CASSLSQATNEKLFF
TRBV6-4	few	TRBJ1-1	CASSDGRGSTEAFF
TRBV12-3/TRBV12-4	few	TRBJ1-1	CASSQEVAGPTGTEAFF
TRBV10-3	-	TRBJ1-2	CAISEGTGAGYTF
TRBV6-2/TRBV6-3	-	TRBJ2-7	CASTSTGKYEQYF
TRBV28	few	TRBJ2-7	CASTGDTYEQYF
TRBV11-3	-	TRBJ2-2	CASSPGLADGTGELFF